This T cell receptor beta chain was sequenced for a study of blood T cell repertoires in COVID-19. Study-level background: Material from acute and convalescent COVID-19 was sourced from the United States, Italy and Spain. In each case, the material was cDNA or gDNA derived from T cells, B-cell-depleted T cells, or PBMCs.

Assay used: immunoSEQ multiplex PCR; TCRdb lists only in-frame clones, some missing. The sample includes some 120,000 clones, about 80% of them seen just once. This TCR derives from an older woman with acute or convalescent COVID-19. The sample consisted of peripheral blood.

CDR3 region: CASSLTGVTEAFF. CDR3 bases: TGTGCCAGCAGCTTGACAGGGGTCACTGAAGCTTTCTTT. The chain has TRBV7-3 and TRBJ1-1, with TRBD1 matching 8 bases. The CDR3 totals 13 residues. J lost 4 bases, V lost 3 bases, and 1 base had no gene match. Germline CDR1 is SGHTA and CDR2 is FQGTGA.